The 21 T cell receptor beta chains below all came from one sample that was sequenced in a study of Ad26.COV2.S vaccination and SARS-CoV-2 variants. The protocol was immunoSEQ multiplex PCR, while the TCRdb copy is restricted to in-frame clones and leaves out a portion. The data contain about 380,000 clones, under 90% of them singletons. The treatment here: some 20 received Ad26.COV2.S at low or high dose, single or two shots; about 5 received placebo; per-sample allocation not given. The samples date from day 63 after the first vaccine or placebo injection. The source material was peripheral blood, sampled in a trial of Ad26.COV2.S vaccine versus placebo. These receptors were obtained from a person between 18 and 59 years old who received the Ad26.COV2.S COVID-19 vaccine or a placebo.

This clone appeared once. The chain has TRBV30 and TRBJ2-2, with 9 bases that match TRBD1. V lost 3 bases to trimming and J lost 7 bases; unmatched junction nucleotides: 9. Germline-derived CDR1 and CDR2 are GTSNPN and SVGIG (reference sequence). CDR3 length: 15 amino acids. The DNA of the CDR3 is TGTGCCTGGAGCTACTGGGACAGGGCGGTCGGGGAGCTGTTTTTT. Translation: CAWSYWDRAVGELFF.

The rearrangement uses TRBV19 and TRBJ2-5, with D possibly TRBD1 on 6 matching bases. V lost 4 bases and J lost 1, with 16 bases in between. This CDR3 spans 16 amino acids. CDR1 LNHDA and CDR2 SQIVND come from the germline V gene (reference sequence). DNA for the CDR3: TGTGCCAGTAGTAAAGTGACAGGATCGGTCCAAGAGACCCAGTACTTC. It translates to CASSKVTGSVQETQYF. The full variable domain, with the rest looked up from reference TRBV19 and TRBJ2-5, is DGGITQSPKYLFRKEGQNVTLSCEQNLNHDAMYWYRQDPGQGLRLIYYSQIVNDFQKGDIAEGYSVSREKKESFPLTVTSAQKNPTAFYLCASSKVTGSVQETQYFGPGTRLLVL.

As DNA, the CDR3 is TGTGCCAGCAGCCCCTATTATAGGGGGGAGGATACGCAGTATTTT. Amino acid sequence: CASSPYYRGEDTQYF. The chain has TRBV11-2 and TRBJ2-3, with D possibly called TRBD1 or TRBD2 (6 bases each). The germline gives CDR1 SGHAT, CDR2 FQNNGV. Trimming removed 5 bases at V and 6 bases at J, with 18 bases between. There are 15 residues in the CDR3.

The genes are TRBV15 and TRBJ2-2, with D uncertain. The CDR3 is made up of 13 amino acids. Germline-derived CDR1 and CDR2 are LNHNV and YYDKDF (reference sequence). Trimming took 0 bases from V and 7 from J, leaving 6 bases between them. CDR3 coding DNA: TGTGCCACCAGCAGAGACGTTGACGGGGAGCTGTTTTTT. It translates to CATSRDVDGELFF. The full variable domain, rest sourced from reference TRBV15 and TRBJ2-2, is DAMVIQNPRYQVTQFGKPVTLSCSQTLNHNVMYWYQQKSSQAPKLLFHYYDKDFNNEADTPDNFQSRRPNTSFCFLDIRSPGLGDTAMYLCATSRDVDGELFFGEGSRLTVL.

The rearrangement links TRBV14 to TRBJ2-1, with 9 bases matching TRBD2. Unmatched junction bases numbered 4, after V lost 3 bases and J lost 4 bases. The CDR3 has 15 residues. Germline V gene data show CDR1 as SGHDN and CDR2 as FVKESK. CDR3 residues: CASSQWLAGYNEQFF. The DNA for the CDR3 is TGTGCCAGCAGCCAGTGGCTAGCGGGGTACAATGAGCAGTTCTTC.

Remarks on this clone: Different DNA sequences within this sample yield the same CDR3. The rearrangement uses TRBV5-1 and TRBJ1-4; D gene unclear. Germline V gene sequence: CDR1 SGHRS, CDR2 YFSETQ. CDR3 length equals 13 residues. With 0 bases removed from V and 3 bases from J, the gap between germline ends came to 3 bases. The CDR3 loop is CASSLGANEKLFF. CDR3 nucleotide sequence: TGCGCCAGCAGCTTGGGAGCTAATGAAAAACTGTTTTTT. Combining the CDR3 with reference TRBV5-1 and TRBJ1-4 gives the whole variable domain KAGVTQTPRYLIKTRGQQVTLSCSPISGHRSVSWYQQTPGQGLQFLFEYFSETQRNKGNFPGRFSGRQFSNSRSEMNVSTLELGDSALYLCASSLGANEKLFFGSGTQLSVL.

In nucleotides, the CDR3 is TGTGCCAGCAGCTTAGCACAGGGCACCACTGAAGCTTTCTTT. Translation gives CASSLAQGTTEAFF. The gene calls are TRBV7-6 and TRBJ1-1; tentative D call: TRBD1 (6 bases). CDR3 size: 14 residues. Between the trimmed V and J ends, which lost 0 bases and 4 bases, there was a span of 9 bases. The germline V gene has CDR1 SGHVS and CDR2 FNYEAQ. Full variable domain (rest looked up from reference TRBV7-6 and TRBJ1-1): GAGVSQSPRYKVTKRGQDVALRCDPISGHVSLYWYRQALGQGPEFLTYFNYEAQQDKSGLPNDRFSAERPEGSISTLTIQRTEQRDSAMYRCASSLAQGTTEAFFGQGTRLTVV.

The chain recombines TRBV5-4 with TRBJ1-1; D might be TRBD1 (6 bases). The CDR3 covers 15 residues. V was shortened by 1 base and J by 2 bases, with 12 bases between the two germline ends. From germline, CDR1 is SGHNT and CDR2 YYREEE (reference sequence). The CDR3 protein is CASSLPGQPNTEAFF. DNA for the CDR3: TGTGCCAGCAGCTTGCCCGGACAGCCTAACACTGAAGCTTTCTTT.

This chain joins TRBV9 and TRBJ1-5, with D unresolved. Germline lookup yields CDR1 SGDLS and CDR2 YYNGEE. There are 15 residues in the CDR3. V was cut by 0 bases and J by 5 bases, with 12 bases left in between. DNA for the CDR3: TGTGCCAGCAGCGTAGGGGGAGAAATCTATCAGCCCCAGCATTTT. Translated: CASSVGGEIYQPQHF.

The chain links TRBV11-3 to TRBJ1-2, with a tentative D call TRBD1 (5 bases). Germline values: CDR1 SGHNT, CDR2 YENEEA. The CDR3 totals 14 residues. The V end lost 6 bases, the J end lost 3 bases, and 14 bases lay between the germline ends. This CDR3 is CASSRRAEDYGYTF. CDR3 nucleotides: TGTGCCAGCAGTCGCAGGGCGGAGGACTATGGCTACACCTTC.

The rearrangement uses TRBV29-1 and TRBJ2-6; no clear D. From germline, CDR1 is SQVTM and CDR2 ANQGSEA. The V and J ends lost 4 bases and 10 bases respectively, with 14 bases between them. The CDR3 sequence is 13 residues long. The CDR3 here is CSVAPDLTNVLTF. The CDR3, as DNA: TGCAGCGTTGCCCCTGACTTGACGAACGTCCTGACTTTC.

The chain couples TRBV3-1 (or the pseudogene TRBV3-2) to TRBJ1-1; maybe TRBD1 (6 bases). This CDR3 is 15 amino acids long. V lost 3 bases, J lost 1 base, and 12 bases lay in between. CDR1 and CDR2 (germline): LGHDT, YNNKEL (reference sequence). CDR3 residues: CASSQHRDRNTEAFF. In nucleotides, the CDR3 is TGTGCCAGCAGCCAGCACAGGGACCGGAACACTGAAGCTTTCTTT.

The CDR3 loop reads CGGDRGSSTDTQYF. The CDR3 bases are TGTGGCGGCGATAGGGGCTCGAGCACAGATACGCAGTATTTT. The chain has TRBV30 and TRBJ2-3, with D possibly TRBD1 on 5 matching bases. This CDR3 contains 14 residues. The germline CDR1 and CDR2 sequences are GTSNPN and SVGIG (reference sequence).

This clone was picked up one time. Written as DNA, the CDR3 is TGCGCCAGCAGTCAATTTGGGGCAATAACGGGACTAGCGTGGACAGATACGCAGTATTTT. Protein product: CASSQFGAITGLAWTDTQYF. The chain has TRBV23-1 and TRBJ2-3, with 10 bases matching TRBD2. TRBV23-1 is labeled an ORF, and its function is uncertain. The CDR3 consists of 20 residues. The J segment lost 3 bases and the V segment lost 1 base, leaving 16 bases of the junction unmatched.

Worth noting for this clone: Other DNA sequences from this sample encode an identical CDR3 as well. The chain employs TRBV18 and TRBJ2-1; the match to TRBD1 covers 10 bases. Germline values: CDR1 KGHSH, CDR2 LQKENI. The CDR3 sequence is 14 residues long. With 3 bases clipped from V and 5 bases from J, the junction kept 1 base outside the gene matches. The CDR3 here is CASSPGTGDNEQFF. The CDR3 bases are TGTGCCAGCTCACCCGGGACAGGGGACAATGAGCAGTTCTTC.

V is TRBV5-6 and J is TRBJ1-6; TRBD1 matches at 9 bases. The length of the CDR3 is 15 residues. CDR1 and CDR2 from the germline V gene are SGHDT and YYEEEE. With V trimmed by 4 bases and J by 9 bases, 8 bases remained unmatched. CDR3 DNA sequence: TGTGCCAGCAGCCCGATGGACAGGGGAGGTTCACCCCTCCACTTT. As protein: CASSPMDRGGSPLHF. Variable domain in full (rest from reference TRBV5-6 and TRBJ1-6): DAGVTQSPTHLIKTRGQQVTLRCSPKSGHDTVSWYQQALGQGPQFIFQYYEEEERQRGNFPDRFSGHQFPNYSSELNVNALLLGDSALYLCASSPMDRGGSPLHFGNGTRLTVT.

The chain uses TRBV19 and TRBJ1-2; TRBD1 agrees at 8 bases. CDR3 length: 13 amino acids. The germline V gene has CDR1 LNHDA and CDR2 SQIVND (reference sequence). With 3 bases clipped from V and 8 bases from J, the junction kept 5 bases outside the gene matches. The CDR3 region has the DNA TGTGCCAGTAGTATCGGCAGGGACAGGGGCTACACCTTC. Residues: CASSIGRDRGYTF.

The chain carries TRBV5-1 and TRBJ2-2; no firm D call. Trimming removed 4 bases at V and 0 bases at J, with 10 bases between. CDR1 is SGHRS and CDR2 is YFSETQ in the germline V gene. CDR3 size: 15 residues. CDR3 in DNA: TGCGCCAGCAGCCCTGGGGTGGCGAACACCGGGGAGCTGTTTTTT. It encodes CASSPGVANTGELFF.

The V call is TRBV5-1, the J call TRBJ1-1, with unresolved D. V lost 0 bases, J lost 4 bases, and 7 bases lay in between. The CDR3 spans 13 residues. From germline, CDR1 is SGHRS and CDR2 YFSETQ. CDR3 sequence (DNA): TGCGCCAGCAGCTTGGGAGCGGGCACTGAAGCTTTCTTT. Amino acid sequence: CASSLGAGTEAFF.

This clone was counted a few times. V and J are TRBV7-3 and TRBJ2-1; 9 bases align to TRBD2. V shed 2 bases and J 7 bases; nucleotides not matched to a gene: 6. CDR1 is SGHTA and CDR2 is FQGTGA in the germline V gene. CDR3 length: 15 amino acids. The CDR3 spells CASSLFSGRGNEQFF. CDR3 DNA sequence: TGTGCCAGCAGCTTATTTAGCGGGAGAGGGAATGAGCAGTTCTTC.

Here the CDR3 DNA reads TGTGCCAGTAGCTGGGAAACCTACGAGCAGTACTTC. The encoded protein is CASSWETYEQYF. The chain employs TRBV2 and TRBJ2-7; D gene unclear. There are 12 residues in the CDR3. In germline, CDR1 is SNHLY, CDR2 FYNNEI. V was clipped by 9 bases and J by 2 bases, with 11 bases between them.